The entry below gives a single TCR beta chain sequence along with its context. This entry comes from a study of blood T cell repertoires in COVID-19. Participants came from roughly 24 US areas, aged about 18 to 89 years. No more than 2 weeks before study entry, exposed participants had met a case of COVID-19. Assay used: immunoSEQ multiplex PCR; TCRdb lists only in-frame clones, some missing. This table has hundreds of thousands of clones, 80% to 90% appearing once. The sequence came from a woman in her twenties or thirties who had been exposed to COVID-19. Sequenced sample: PBMCs or T cells enriched from blood (not recorded which).

CDR3 DNA: TGTGCCAGCAGCCTGCAGGGGAATGAAAAACTGTTTTTT. Amino acid sequence: CASSLQGNEKLFF. The rearrangement links TRBV9 to TRBJ1-4, with a weak D call TRBD1 (6 bases). The CDR3 runs 13 residues. The germline V and J ends were trimmed by 4 bases and 5 bases, with 9 bases remaining between them. The germline gives CDR1 SGDLS, CDR2 YYNGEE.